The clone carrying this TCR beta chain occurred a few times. Its specificity is not known. Time point denoted: sample taken at primary tumor resection. Samples were obtained from approximately 76 donors, all untreated early-stage non-small cell lung cancer patients. The library protocol tagged each TCR cDNA with a unique molecular identifier. TCRdb re-analysed the 5' RACE reads in MiXCR, keeping a single row per CDR3 protein. The sample lists 40,000 or so distinct CDR3 sequences, roughly 7.4% occurring once. This specimen belongs to a study of spatial heterogeneity in lung cancer. About the study: Among detected sequences, beta-chain ones consistently exceeded alpha-chain ones in number. Study findings and constraints: Resection saw ubiquitous expanded tumor TCRs appear in blood more than follow-up did.

The CDR3 covers 13 residues. Germline V gene data show CDR1 as ENHRY and CDR2 as SYGVKD. Losses at the gene ends were 4 bases for V and 6 bases for J; bases not matched to a gene: 1. The V call is TRBV10-3, the J call TRBJ2-1, with TRBD2 identical over 9 bases. The sample here was PBMCs, taken at surgery. The clonotype was recovered from a male donor with early-stage non-small cell lung cancer. CDR3: CAISAREGNEQFF. CDR3 nucleotides: TGTGCCATCAGTGCGCGGGAGGGCAATGAGCAGTTCTTC.